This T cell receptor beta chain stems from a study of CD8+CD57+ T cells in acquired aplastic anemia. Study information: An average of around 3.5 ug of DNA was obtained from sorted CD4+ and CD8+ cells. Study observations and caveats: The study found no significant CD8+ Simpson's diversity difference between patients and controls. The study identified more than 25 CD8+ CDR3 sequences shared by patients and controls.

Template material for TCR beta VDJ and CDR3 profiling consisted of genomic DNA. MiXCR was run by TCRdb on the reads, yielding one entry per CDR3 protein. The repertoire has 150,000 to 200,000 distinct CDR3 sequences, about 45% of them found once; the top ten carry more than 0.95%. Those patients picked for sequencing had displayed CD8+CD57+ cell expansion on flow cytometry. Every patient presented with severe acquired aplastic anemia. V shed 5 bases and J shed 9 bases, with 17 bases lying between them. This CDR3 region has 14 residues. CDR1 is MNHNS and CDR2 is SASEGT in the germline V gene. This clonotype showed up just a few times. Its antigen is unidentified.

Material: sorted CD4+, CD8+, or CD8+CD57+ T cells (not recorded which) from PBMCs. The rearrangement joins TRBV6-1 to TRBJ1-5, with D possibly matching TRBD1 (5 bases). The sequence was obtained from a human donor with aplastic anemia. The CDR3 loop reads CASSPNLGGWPQHF. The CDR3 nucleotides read TGTGCCAGCAGTCCCAATCTGGGGGGTTGGCCCCAGCATTTT.